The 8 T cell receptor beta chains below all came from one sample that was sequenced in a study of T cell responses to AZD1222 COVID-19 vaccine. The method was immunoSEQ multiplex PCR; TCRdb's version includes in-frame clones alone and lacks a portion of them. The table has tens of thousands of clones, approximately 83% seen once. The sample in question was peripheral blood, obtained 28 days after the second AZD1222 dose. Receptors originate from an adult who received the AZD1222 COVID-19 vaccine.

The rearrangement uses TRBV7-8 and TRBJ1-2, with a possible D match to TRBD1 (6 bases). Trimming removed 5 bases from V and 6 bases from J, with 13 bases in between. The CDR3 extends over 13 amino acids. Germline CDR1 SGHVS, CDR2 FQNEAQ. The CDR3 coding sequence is TGTGCCAGCAGCCTCGACAGGCTAGATGGCTACACCTTC. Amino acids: CASSLDRLDGYTF.

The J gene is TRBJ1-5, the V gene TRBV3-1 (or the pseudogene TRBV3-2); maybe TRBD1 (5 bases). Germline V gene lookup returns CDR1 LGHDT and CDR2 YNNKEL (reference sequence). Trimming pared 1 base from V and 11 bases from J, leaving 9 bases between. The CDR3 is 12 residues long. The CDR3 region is CASSQGEGSQHF. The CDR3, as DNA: TGTGCCAGCAGCCAAGGGGAGGGGTCCCAGCATTTT.

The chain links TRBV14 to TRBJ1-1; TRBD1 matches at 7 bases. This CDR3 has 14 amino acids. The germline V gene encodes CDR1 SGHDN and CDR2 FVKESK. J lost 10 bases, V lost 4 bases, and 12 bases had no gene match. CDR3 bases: TGTGCCAGCAGCCCGGGATGGGTCAGGGGGGTAGCTTTCTTT. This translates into CASSPGWVRGVAFF. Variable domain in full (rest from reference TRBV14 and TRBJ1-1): EAGVTQFPSHSVIEKGQTVTLRCDPISGHDNLYWYRRVMGKEIKFLLHFVKESKQDESGMPNNRFLAERTGGTYSTLKVQPAELEDSGVYFCASSPGWVRGVAFFGQGTRLTVV.

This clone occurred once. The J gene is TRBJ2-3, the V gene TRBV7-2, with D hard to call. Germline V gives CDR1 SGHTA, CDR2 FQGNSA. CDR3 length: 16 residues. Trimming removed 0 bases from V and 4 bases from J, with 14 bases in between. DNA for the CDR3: TGTGCCAGCAGCTTAGCTTCCCGATCGGTCCCAGATACGCAGTATTTT. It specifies CASSLASRSVPDTQYF.

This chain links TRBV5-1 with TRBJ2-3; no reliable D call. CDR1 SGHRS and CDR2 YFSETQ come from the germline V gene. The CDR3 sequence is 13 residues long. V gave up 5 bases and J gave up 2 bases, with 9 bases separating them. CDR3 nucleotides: TGCGCCAGCAGAGCAGCTCTCACAGATACGCAGTATTTT. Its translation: CASRAALTDTQYF.

The CDR3 is CASSSVARSYQETQYF. The CDR3 DNA is TGTGCCAGCAGCTCAGTAGCGAGATCGTACCAAGAGACCCAGTACTTC. The V gene is TRBV7-2, the J gene TRBJ2-5, with D possibly TRBD2 on 5 matching bases. Deletions cut 4 bases from V and 0 bases from J, with 15 bases between. The CDR3 consists of 16 residues. Germline V CDR1 and CDR2: SGHTA, FQGNSA.

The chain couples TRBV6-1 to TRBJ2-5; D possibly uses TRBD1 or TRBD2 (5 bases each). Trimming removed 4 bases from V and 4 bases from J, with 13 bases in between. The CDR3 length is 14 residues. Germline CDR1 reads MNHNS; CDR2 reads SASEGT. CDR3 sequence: CASSGMRGAETQYF. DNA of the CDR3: TGTGCCAGCAGTGGGATGAGGGGCGCAGAGACCCAGTACTTC.

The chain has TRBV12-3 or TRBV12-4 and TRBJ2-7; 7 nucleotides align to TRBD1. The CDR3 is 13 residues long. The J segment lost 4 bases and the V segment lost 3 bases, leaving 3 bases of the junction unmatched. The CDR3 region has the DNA TGTGCCAGCAGTTTGGGCAGGGGGTACGAGCAGTACTTC. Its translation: CASSLGRGYEQYF.